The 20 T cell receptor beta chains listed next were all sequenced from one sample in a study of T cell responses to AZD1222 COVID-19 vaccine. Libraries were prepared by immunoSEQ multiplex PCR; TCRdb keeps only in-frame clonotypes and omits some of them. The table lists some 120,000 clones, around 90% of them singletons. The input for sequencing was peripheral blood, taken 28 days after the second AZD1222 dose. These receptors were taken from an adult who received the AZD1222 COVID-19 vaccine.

The CDR3 loop is CASSPPTGRDEQYF. CDR3 coding DNA: TGTGCCAGCAGTCCTCCGACAGGGAGGGACGAGCAGTACTTC. This chain joins TRBV6-5 and TRBJ2-7; D may be TRBD1 or TRBD2 (7 bases each). Between the trimmed V and J ends, which lost 5 bases and 5 bases, there was a span of 16 bases. Germline V gene sequence: CDR1 MNHEY, CDR2 SVGAGI. This CDR3 has 14 residues.

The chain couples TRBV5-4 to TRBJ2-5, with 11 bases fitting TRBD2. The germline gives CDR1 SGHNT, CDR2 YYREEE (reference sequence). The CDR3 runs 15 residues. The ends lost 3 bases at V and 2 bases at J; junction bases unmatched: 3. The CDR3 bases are TGTGCCAGCAGCTGGGGGACTAGCGGTCAAGAGACCCAGTACTTC. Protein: CASSWGTSGQETQYF.

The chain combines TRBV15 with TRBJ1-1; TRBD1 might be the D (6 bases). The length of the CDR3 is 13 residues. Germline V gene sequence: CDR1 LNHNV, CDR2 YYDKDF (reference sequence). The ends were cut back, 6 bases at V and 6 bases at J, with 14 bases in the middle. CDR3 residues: CATSLEGGSEAFF. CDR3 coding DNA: TGTGCCACCAGTCTCGAGGGGGGGTCTGAAGCTTTCTTT.

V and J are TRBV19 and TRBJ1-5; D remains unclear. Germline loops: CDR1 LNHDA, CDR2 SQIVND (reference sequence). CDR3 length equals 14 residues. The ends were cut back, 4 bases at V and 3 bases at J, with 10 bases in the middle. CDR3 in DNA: TGTGCCAGTAGTACCCTTCCCTCCAATCAGCCCCAGCATTTT. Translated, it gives CASSTLPSNQPQHF.

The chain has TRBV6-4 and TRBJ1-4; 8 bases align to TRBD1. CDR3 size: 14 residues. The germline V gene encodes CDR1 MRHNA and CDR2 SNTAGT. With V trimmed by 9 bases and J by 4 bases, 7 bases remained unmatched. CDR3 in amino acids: CARLQGAGNEKLFF. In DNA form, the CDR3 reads TGTGCCAGGCTCCAGGGGGCAGGTAATGAAAAACTGTTTTTT.

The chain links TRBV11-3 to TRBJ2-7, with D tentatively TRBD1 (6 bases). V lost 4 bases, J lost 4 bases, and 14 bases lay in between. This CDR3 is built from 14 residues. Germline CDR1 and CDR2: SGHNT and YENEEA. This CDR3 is CASSCYRVRYEQYF. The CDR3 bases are TGTGCCAGCAGCTGCTACAGGGTTCGGTACGAGCAGTACTTC.

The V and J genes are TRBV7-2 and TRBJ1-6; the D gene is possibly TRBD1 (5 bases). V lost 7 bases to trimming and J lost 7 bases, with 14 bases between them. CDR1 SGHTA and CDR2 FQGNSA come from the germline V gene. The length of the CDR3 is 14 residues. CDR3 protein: CASTRDHRNSPLHF. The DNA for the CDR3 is TGTGCCAGCACCCGGGACCACCGCAATTCACCCCTCCACTTT.

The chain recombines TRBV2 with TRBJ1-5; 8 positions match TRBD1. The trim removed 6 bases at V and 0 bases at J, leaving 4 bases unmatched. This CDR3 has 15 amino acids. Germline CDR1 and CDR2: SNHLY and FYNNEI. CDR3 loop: CASRGQVSSNQPQHF. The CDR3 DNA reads TGTGCCAGCAGGGGACAGGTCTCTAGCAATCAGCCCCAGCATTTT. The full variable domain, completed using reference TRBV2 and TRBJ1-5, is EPEVTQTPSHQVTQMGQEVILRCVPISNHLYFYWYRQILGQKVEFLVSFYNNEISEKSEIFDDQFSVERPDGSNFTLKIRSTKLEDSAMYFCASRGQVSSNQPQHFGDGTRLSIL.

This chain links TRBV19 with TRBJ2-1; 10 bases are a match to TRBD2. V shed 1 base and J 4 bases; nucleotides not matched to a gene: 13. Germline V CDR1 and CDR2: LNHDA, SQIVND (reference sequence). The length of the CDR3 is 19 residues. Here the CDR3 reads CASSIVAGGGVGVYNEQFF. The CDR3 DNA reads TGTGCCAGTAGTATAGTAGCGGGAGGAGGGGTGGGGGTTTACAATGAGCAGTTCTTC.

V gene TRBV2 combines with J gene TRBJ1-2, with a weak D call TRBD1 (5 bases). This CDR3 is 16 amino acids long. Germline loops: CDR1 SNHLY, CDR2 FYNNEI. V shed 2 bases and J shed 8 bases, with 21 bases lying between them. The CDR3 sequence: CASSELATGTGGGYTF. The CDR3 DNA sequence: TGTGCCAGCAGTGAACTCGCGACTGGGACCGGGGGAGGCTACACCTTC. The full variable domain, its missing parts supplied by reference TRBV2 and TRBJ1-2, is EPEVTQTPSHQVTQMGQEVILRCVPISNHLYFYWYRQILGQKVEFLVSFYNNEISEKSEIFDDQFSVERPDGSNFTLKIRSTKLEDSAMYFCASSELATGTGGGYTFGSGTRLTVV.

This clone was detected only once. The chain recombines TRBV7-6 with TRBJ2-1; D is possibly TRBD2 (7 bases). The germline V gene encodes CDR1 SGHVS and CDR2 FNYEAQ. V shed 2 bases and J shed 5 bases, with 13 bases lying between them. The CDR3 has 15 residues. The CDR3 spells CASSLRGGLNNEQFF. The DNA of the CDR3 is TGTGCCAGCAGCTTAAGGGGGGGGCTCAACAATGAGCAGTTCTTC.

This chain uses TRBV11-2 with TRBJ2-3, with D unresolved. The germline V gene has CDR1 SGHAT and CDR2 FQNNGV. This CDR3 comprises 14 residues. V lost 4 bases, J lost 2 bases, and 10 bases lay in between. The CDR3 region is CASSSGPFTDTQYF. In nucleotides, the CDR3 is TGTGCCAGCAGCTCTGGACCCTTCACAGATACGCAGTATTTT. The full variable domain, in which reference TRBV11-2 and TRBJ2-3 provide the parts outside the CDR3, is EAGVAQSPRYKIIEKRQSVAFWCNPISGHATLYWYQQILGQGPKLLIQFQNNGVVDDSQLPKDRFSAERLKGVDSTLKIQPAKLEDSAVYLCASSSGPFTDTQYFGPGTRLTVL.

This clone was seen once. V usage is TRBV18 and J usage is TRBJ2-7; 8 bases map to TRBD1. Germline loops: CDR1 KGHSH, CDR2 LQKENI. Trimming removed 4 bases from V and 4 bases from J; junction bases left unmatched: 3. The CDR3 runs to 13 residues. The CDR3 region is CASSLGQGYEQYF. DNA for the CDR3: TGTGCCAGCTCACTCGGACAGGGTTACGAGCAGTACTTC.

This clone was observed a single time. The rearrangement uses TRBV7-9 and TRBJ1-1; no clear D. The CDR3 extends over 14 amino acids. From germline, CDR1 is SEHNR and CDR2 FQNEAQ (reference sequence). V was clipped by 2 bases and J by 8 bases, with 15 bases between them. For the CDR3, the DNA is TGTGCCAGCAGCTTACCATTTCGGACTGGAGAAGCTTTCTTT. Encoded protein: CASSLPFRTGEAFF.

The CDR3 loop reads CASSPSSSYNEQFF. As DNA, the CDR3 is TGTGCCAGCAGTCCCTCGAGCTCCTACAATGAGCAGTTCTTC. The rearrangement links TRBV27 to TRBJ2-1; D not certain. The V and J ends lost 5 bases and 0 bases respectively, with 8 bases between them. Germline V lookup: CDR1 MNHEY, CDR2 SMNVEV (reference sequence). The CDR3 sequence is 14 residues long.

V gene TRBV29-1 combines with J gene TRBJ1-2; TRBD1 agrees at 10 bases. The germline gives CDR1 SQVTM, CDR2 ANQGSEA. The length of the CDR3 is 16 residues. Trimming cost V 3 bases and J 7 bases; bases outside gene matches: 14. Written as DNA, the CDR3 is TGCAGCGTTGACAACGACAGGGGGCAGGAAGATAGTGGCTACACCTTC. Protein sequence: CSVDNDRGQEDSGYTF.

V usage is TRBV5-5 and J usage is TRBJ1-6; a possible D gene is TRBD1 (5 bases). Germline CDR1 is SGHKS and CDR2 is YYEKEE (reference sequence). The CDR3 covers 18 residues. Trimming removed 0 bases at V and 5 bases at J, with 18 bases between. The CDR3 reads CASSLGAPGSNNNSPLHF. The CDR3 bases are TGTGCCAGCAGCTTGGGGGCCCCAGGGTCTAATAATAATTCACCCCTCCACTTT.

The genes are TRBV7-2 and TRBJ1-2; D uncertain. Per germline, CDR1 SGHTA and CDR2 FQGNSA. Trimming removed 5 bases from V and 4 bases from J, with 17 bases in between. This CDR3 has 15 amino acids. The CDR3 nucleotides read TGTGCCAGCAGCCCAAACCCGGCAGGTGCCTATGGCTACACCTTC. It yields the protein CASSPNPAGAYGYTF.

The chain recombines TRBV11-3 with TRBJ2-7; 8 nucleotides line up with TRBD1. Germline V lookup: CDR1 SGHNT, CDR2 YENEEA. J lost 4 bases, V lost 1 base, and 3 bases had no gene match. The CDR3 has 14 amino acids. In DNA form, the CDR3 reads TGTGCCAGCAGCTTAGGGCAGGGGGCTTACGAGCAGTACTTC. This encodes CASSLGQGAYEQYF.

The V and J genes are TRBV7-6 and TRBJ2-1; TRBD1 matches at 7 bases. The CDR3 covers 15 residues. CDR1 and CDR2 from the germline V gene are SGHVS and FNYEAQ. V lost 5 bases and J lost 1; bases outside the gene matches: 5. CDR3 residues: CASSTRDSSYNEQFF. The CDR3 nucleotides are TGTGCCAGCAGCACTCGGGACAGTTCCTACAATGAGCAGTTCTTC.